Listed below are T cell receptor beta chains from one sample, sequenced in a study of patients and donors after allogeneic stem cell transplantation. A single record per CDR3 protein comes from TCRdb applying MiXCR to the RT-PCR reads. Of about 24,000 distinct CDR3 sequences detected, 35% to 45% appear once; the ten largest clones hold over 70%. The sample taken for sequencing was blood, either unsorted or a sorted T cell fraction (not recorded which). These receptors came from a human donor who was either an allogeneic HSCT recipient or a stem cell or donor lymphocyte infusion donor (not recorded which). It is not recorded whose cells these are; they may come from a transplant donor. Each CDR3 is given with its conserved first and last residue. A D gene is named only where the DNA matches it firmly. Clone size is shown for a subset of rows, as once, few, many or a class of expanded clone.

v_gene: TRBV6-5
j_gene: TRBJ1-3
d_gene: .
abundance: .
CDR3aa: CASSSVTGNTIYF
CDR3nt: TGTGCCAGCAGTTCCGTAACTGGAAACACCATATATTTT

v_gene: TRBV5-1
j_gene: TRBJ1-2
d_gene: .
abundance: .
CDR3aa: CASSLQPGYYGYTF
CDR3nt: TGCGCCAGCAGCCTCCAACCGGGGTACTATGGCTACACCTTC

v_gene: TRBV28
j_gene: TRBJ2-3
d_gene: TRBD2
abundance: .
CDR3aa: CASSSPSGSVTDTQYF
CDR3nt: TGTGCCAGCAGTTCCCCTAGCGGGAGCGTAACAGATACGCAGTATTTT

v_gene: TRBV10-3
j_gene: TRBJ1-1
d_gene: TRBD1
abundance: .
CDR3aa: CAITLRQGDNTEAFF
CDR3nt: TGTGCCATCACTCTTAGACAGGGGGATAACACTGAAGCTTTCTTT

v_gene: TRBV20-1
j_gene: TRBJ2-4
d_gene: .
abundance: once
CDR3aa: CSAREGRPGAKNIQYF
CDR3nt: TGCAGTGCTAGGGAGGGCAGGCCGGGGGCCAAAAACATTCAGTACTTC

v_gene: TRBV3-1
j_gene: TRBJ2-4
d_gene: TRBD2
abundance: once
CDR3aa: CASSQIPGLAGGPSKNIQYF
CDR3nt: TGTGCCAGCAGCCAGATCCCGGGACTAGCGGGAGGGCCCTCCAAAAACATTCAGTACTTC

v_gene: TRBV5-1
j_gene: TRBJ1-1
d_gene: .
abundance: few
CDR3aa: CASSLGVTVNTEAFF
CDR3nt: TGCGCCAGCAGTCTGGGGGTGACTGTGAACACTGAAGCTTTCTTT

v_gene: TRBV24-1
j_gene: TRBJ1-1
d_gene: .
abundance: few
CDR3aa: CATSGGAEAFF
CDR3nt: TGTGCCACCTCGGGGGGCGCTGAAGCTTTCTTT

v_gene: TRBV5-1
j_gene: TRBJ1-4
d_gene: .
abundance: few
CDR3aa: CASSLGGGNNEKLFF
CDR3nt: TGCGCCAGCAGCTTGGGCGGGGGAAATAATGAAAAACTGTTTTTT

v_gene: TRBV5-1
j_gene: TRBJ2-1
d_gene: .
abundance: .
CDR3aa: CASSYEGNSYNEQFF
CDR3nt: TGCGCCAGCAGTTATGAGGGCAACTCCTACAATGAGCAGTTCTTC

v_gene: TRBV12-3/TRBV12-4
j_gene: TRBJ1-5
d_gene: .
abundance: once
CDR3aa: CASRGMGSQPQHF
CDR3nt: TGTGCCAGCAGAGGTATGGGCAGTCAGCCCCAGCATTTT